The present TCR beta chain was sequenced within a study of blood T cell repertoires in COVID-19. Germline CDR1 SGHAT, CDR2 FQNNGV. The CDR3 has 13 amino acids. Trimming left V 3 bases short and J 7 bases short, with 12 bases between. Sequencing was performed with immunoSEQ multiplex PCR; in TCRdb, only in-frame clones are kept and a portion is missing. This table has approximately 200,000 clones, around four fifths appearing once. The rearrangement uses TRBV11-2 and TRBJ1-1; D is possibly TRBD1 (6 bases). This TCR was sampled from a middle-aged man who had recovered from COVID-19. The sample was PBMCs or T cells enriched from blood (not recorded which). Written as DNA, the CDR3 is TGTGCCAGCAGCTTCGACAGGCTTGATGAAGCTTTCTTT. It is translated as CASSFDRLDEAFF.